A selection of T cell receptor beta chains follows, all from one sample in a study of T cell responses to AZD1222 COVID-19 vaccine. TCRdb's table, derived via immunoSEQ multiplex PCR, lists solely in-frame clones and lacks some. The sample lists over 130,000 clones; 85% to 95% were seen once. Sequencing used peripheral blood, obtained on day 0 of AZD1222 vaccination. The origin of the receptors is an adult in good health. CDR3s include the opening cysteine and the closing phenylalanine or tryptophan.

>TRBJ2-7|15|TRBV19
CASSIFDSAPYEQYF
>TRBJ1-3|18|TRBV11-2
CASSRPGTGNLTGNTIYF
>TRBJ1-5|15|TRBV19
CASSIPGSYNQPQHF
>TRBJ2-5|14|TRBV5-1
CASSLGREGETQYF
>TRBJ1-5|12|TRBV9
CASWGSNQPQHF
>TRBJ1-5|17|TRBV19
CASSIGFKDSRYQPQHF
>TRBJ1-3|20|TRBV27
CASSDLTGNYGDLSGNTIYF
>TRBJ1-2|16|TRBV7-9
CASSLDPGQGLYGYTF
>TRBJ1-4|16|TRBV7-2
CASSSQRTGPNEKLFF
>TRBJ1-2|14|TRBV11-2
CASSPGGLLEGYTF
>TRBJ2-7|15|TRBV7-3
CASSLYQGTSYEQYF
>TRBJ1-2|14|TRBV27
CASSRGDGNDGYTF
>TRBJ2-5|15|TRBV5-8
CASSLGQGTQETQYF
>TRBJ1-2|12|TRBV6-2/TRBV6-3
CASSYSAGESTF
>TRBJ2-7|16|TRBV7-2
CASSLESGGSSYEQYF
>TRBJ1-1|13|TRBV29-1
CSVVFGGYTEAFF
>TRBJ2-3|15|TRBV5-1
CASSKGLEGTDTQYF
>TRBJ2-7|15|TRBV4-1
CASSQERTETYEQYF
>TRBJ2-3|13|TRBV12-3/TRBV12-4
CASSFQVTDTQYF
>TRBJ2-2|13|TRBV2
CASNETPTGELFF
>TRBJ1-2|13|TRBV6-5
CASSSTAGSGYTF
>TRBJ2-7|15|TRBV4-3
CASSQGTAIPYEQYF
>TRBJ2-2|15|TRBV6-5
CASSPLQGYTGELFF
>TRBJ1-2|13|TRBV5-1
CASSPGQVWGYTF
>TRBJ2-7|13|TRBV7-9
CASQTLSSYEQYF
>TRBJ1-3|13|TRBV19
CASRHVSGNTIYF
>TRBJ2-7|13|TRBV7-9
CASTSHAANEQYF
>TRBJ2-5|15|TRBV9
CASSVVPSGSETQYF
>TRBJ2-7|14|TRBV7-2
CASSQPDRIYEQYF
>TRBJ2-7|15|TRBV4-3
CASSQEGRGGYEQYF
>TRBJ1-5|16|TRBV5-3
CARNQGTEISNQPQHF
>TRBJ2-5|12|TRBV7-9
CASSRGDLAQYF
>TRBJ1-5|15|TRBV10-3
CAISGGAGSNQPQHF
>TRBJ2-7|16|TRBV11-2
CASSLEGLARYYEQYF
>TRBJ2-2|15|TRBV10-3
CAISERGYNTGELFF
>TRBJ2-2|14|TRBV9
CASRAAGVTGELFF
>TRBJ1-2|16|TRBV7-9
CASSGPGQGANYGYTF
>TRBJ2-2|17|TRBV2
CASRPSGTSWNTGELFF
>TRBJ1-2|14|TRBV5-1
CASSGAGWDYGYTF
>TRBJ1-1|15|TRBV10-2
CASSESTQLNTEAFF
>TRBJ1-1|16|TRBV19
CATSDGEPGARVEAFF
>TRBJ2-5|14|TRBV3-1/TRBV3-2
CASSQDWGRETQYF
>TRBJ2-1|14|TRBV5-1
CASRAAVSYNEQFF
>TRBJ1-1|14|TRBV7-2
CASARDRGNTEAFF
>TRBJ2-1|17|TRBV18
CASSPYKERVWYNEQFF
>TRBJ1-2|14|TRBV29-1
CSVGGGAPNYGYTF
>TRBJ1-4|15|TRBV4-1
CASSQVIETDEKLFF
>TRBJ1-6|17|TRBV7-2
CASSLETGPFNNSPLHF
>TRBJ2-6|15|TRBV2
CASTWGRSGANVLTF
>TRBJ2-7|13|TRBV12-3/TRBV12-4
CASSFGDSYEQYF
>TRBJ1-1|13|TRBV7-8
CASSIHRTAEAFF
>TRBJ2-2|15|TRBV5-1
CASSSGDSYTGELFF
>TRBJ2-3|17|TRBV12-2
CASRLAADQTSTDTQYF
>TRBJ1-5|15|TRBV7-8
CASSLAVTDYQPQHF
>TRBJ2-7|13|TRBV7-9
CASSGTGAYEQYF
>TRBJ1-5|13|TRBV18
CASSPGDYQPQHF
>TRBJ1-4|16|TRBV4-1
CASSPGGNRINEKLFF
>TRBJ2-3|16|TRBV5-1
CASSLDLRGVTDTQYF
>TRBJ2-3|13|TRBV27
CASRAQNTDTQYF